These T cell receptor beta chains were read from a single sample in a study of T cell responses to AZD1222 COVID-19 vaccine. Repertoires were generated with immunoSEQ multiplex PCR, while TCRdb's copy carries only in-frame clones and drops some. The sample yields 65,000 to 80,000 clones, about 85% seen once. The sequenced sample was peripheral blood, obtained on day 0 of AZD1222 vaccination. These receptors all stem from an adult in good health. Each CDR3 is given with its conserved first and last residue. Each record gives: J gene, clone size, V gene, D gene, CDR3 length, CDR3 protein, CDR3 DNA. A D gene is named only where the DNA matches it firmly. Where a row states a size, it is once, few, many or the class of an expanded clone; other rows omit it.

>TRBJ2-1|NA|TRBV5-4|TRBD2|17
CASNRGSGGAYGNEQFF
TGTGCCAGCAACAGAGGTAGCGGGGGGGCCTATGGCAATGAGCAGTTCTTC
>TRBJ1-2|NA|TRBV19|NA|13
CASSLGREYGYTF
TGTGCCAGTAGTCTTGGACGGGAGTATGGCTACACCTTC
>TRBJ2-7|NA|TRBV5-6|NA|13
CASSWGYRVEQYF
TGTGCCAGCAGCTGGGGATACAGGGTTGAGCAGTACTTC
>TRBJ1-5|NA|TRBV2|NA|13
CASSTAGNQPQHF
TGTGCCAGCAGTACTGCGGGCAATCAGCCCCAGCATTTT
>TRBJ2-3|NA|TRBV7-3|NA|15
CASSLELSGTDTQYF
TGTGCCAGCAGCTTAGAGTTGAGCGGCACAGATACGCAGTATTTT
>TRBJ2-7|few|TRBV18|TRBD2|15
CASSKEGGSSYEQYF
TGTGCCAGCTCCAAAGAGGGCGGGAGTTCCTACGAGCAGTACTTC
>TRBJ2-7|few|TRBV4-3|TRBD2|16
CASSQDSAGGTGEQYF
TGCGCCAGCAGCCAAGACTCTGCGGGGGGGACGGGCGAGCAGTACTTC
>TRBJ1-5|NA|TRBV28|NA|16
CASSLEGRGARQPQHF
TGTGCCAGCAGTTTAGAGGGCCGAGGGGCGAGACAGCCCCAGCATTTT
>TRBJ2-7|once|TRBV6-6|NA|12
CASRQGIYEQYF
TGTGCCAGCAGACAGGGAATATACGAGCAGTACTTC
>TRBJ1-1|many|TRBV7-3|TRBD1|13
CASSGTGDTEAFF
TGTGCCAGCAGCGGGACAGGGGACACTGAAGCTTTCTTT
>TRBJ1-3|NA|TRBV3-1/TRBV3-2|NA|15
CASSFAGVLGNTIYF
TGTGCCAGCAGTTTCGCCGGGGTGCTGGGAAACACCATATATTTT
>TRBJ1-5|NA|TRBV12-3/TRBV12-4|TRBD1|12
CASRTGRQPQHF
TGTGCCAGCAGGACAGGGAGACAGCCCCAGCATTTT
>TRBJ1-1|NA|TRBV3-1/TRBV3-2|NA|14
CASRRKTGNTEAFF
TGTGCCAGCAGACGAAAGACAGGAAACACTGAAGCTTTCTTT
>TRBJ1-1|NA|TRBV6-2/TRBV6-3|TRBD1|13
CASSRTGDTEAFF
TGTGCCAGCAGTCGGACAGGGGACACTGAAGCTTTCTTT
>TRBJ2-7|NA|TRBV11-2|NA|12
CASSLEAYEQYF
TGTGCCAGCAGCTTAGAGGCCTACGAGCAGTACTTC
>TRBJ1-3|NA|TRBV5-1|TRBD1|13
CASSWGQGNTIYF
TGCGCCAGCAGCTGGGGACAGGGAAACACCATATATTTT
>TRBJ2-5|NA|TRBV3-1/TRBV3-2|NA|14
CASSQAGTQETQYF
TGTGCCAGCAGCCAAGCCGGGACTCAAGAGACCCAGTACTTC
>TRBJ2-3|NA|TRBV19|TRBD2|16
CASSPRLAGGIDTQYF
TGTGCCAGTAGTCCCCGACTAGCGGGAGGTATAGATACGCAGTATTTT
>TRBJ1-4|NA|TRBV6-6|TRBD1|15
CASSYGGTGNEKLFF
TGTGCCAGCAGTTACGGGGGGACAGGGAATGAAAAACTGTTTTTT
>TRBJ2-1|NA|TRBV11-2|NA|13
CASSFSSYNEQFF
TGTGCCAGCAGCTTTAGTTCCTACAATGAGCAGTTCTTC
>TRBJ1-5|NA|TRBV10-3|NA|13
CAMPTRGKQPQHF
TGTGCCATGCCTACGAGAGGGAAGCAGCCCCAGCATTTT
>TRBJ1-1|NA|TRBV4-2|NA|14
CASSQGNKETEAFF
TGTGCCAGCAGCCAAGGCAACAAGGAGACTGAAGCTTTCTTT
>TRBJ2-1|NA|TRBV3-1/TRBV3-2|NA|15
CASSPSLGGRNEQFF
TGTGCCAGCAGCCCCAGTCTAGGTGGGAGAAATGAGCAGTTCTTC
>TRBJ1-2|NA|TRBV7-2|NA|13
CASRAQGLYGYTF
TGTGCCAGCAGGGCTCAAGGTCTCTATGGCTACACCTTC
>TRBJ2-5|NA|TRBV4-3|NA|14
CASSQVGGRETQYF
TGCGCCAGCAGCCAAGTAGGCGGAAGGGAGACCCAGTACTTC
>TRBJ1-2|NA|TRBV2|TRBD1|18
CASRGERGQYLLGYGYTF
TGTGCCAGCAGGGGAGAAAGGGGACAGTACTTATTGGGCTATGGCTACACCTTC
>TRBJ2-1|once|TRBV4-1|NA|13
CASSQVSVDEQFF
TGCGCCAGCAGCCAAGTATCAGTCGATGAGCAGTTCTTC
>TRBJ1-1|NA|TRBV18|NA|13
CASSPPSNTEAFF
TGTGCCAGCTCACCACCGAGCAACACTGAAGCTTTCTTT
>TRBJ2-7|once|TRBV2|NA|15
CASSEGPGESYEQYF
TGTGCCAGCAGTGAAGGGCCAGGGGAGTCCTACGAGCAGTACTTC